What follows are 19 T cell receptor beta chains derived from one specimen sequenced in a study of cytomegalovirus exposure and HLA in healthy donors. PCR was performed using 60 Vbeta and 13 Jbeta primers. Using immunoSEQ multiplex PCR, the repertoire was profiled, and TCRdb retains in-frame clones only, with some absent. The sample has roughly 160,000 clones, 80% to 90% seen once; the top ten hold just over 2.5%. Sequenced input: PBMCs. These TCRs come from a man aged 30 to 39 in good health and CMV-seropositive.

As regards this clone: The junction does not match germline at one end; this may be a read error. This sequence joins TRBV7-9 and TRBJ2-3; TRBD1 matches 8 bases. CDR3 length: 15 residues. Per germline, CDR1 SEHNR and CDR2 FQNEAQ (reference sequence). Written as DNA, the CDR3 is TGTTCCAGCAGCCCCCGGGGACAGGAAGTAGATACGCAGTATTTT. Amino acid sequence: CSSSPRGQEVDTQYF. The full variable domain, with the rest looked up from reference TRBV7-9 and TRBJ2-3, is DTGVSQNPRHKITKRGQNVTFRCDPISEHNRLYWYRQTLGQGPEFLTYFQNEAQLEKSRLLSDRFSAERPKGSFSTLEIQRTEQGDSAMYLCSSSPRGQEVDTQYFGPGTRLTVL.

V gene TRBV2 combines with J gene TRBJ2-5; 10 positions agree with TRBD1. Germline V gene sequence: CDR1 SNHLY, CDR2 FYNNEI. Germline trimming cut 11 bases from V and 7 bases from J; bases unmatched to any gene: 10. There are 13 residues in the CDR3. The chain's CDR3 is CACHRDRGGTQYF. Written as DNA, the CDR3 is TGTGCCTGCCACCGGGACAGGGGTGGGACCCAGTACTTC.

The table lists this clone with a few counts. The chain carries TRBV12-5 and TRBJ2-1; TRBD2 matches at 7 bases. Germline trimming cut 3 bases from V and 9 bases from J; bases unmatched to any gene: 11. This CDR3 has 15 amino acids. From germline, CDR1 is LGHNT and CDR2 FRNRAP. The DNA for the CDR3 is TGTGCTAGTGGTTTCCCTACTAGCGCTCCTGTTGAGCAGTTCTTC. Its protein is CASGFPTSAPVEQFF.

CDR3 DNA: TGTGCCAGCACCCCTGGGACAACCGTAGGGGAACAGTACGTC. It encodes CASTPGTTVGEQYV. The chain carries TRBV6-1 and TRBJ2-7, with D possibly matching TRBD1 (6 bases). The CDR3 loop spans 14 amino acids. The V and J ends lost 7 bases and 10 bases respectively, with 23 bases between them. The germline V gene has CDR1 MNHNS and CDR2 SASEGT.

The rearrangement links TRBV15 to TRBJ2-3; the D gene is possibly TRBD1 (6 bases). The CDR3 is 18 amino acids. The V end lost 0 bases, the J end lost 4 bases, and 20 bases lay between the germline ends. Germline V lookup: CDR1 LNHNV, CDR2 YYDKDF (reference sequence). CDR3 protein: CATSREGAGSVWADTQYF. In DNA, the CDR3 is TGTGCCACCAGCAGAGAGGGGGCTGGGTCCGTGTGGGCAGATACGCAGTATTTT.

V and J are TRBV6-1 and TRBJ1-5; D gene uncertain. In germline, CDR1 is MNHNS, CDR2 SASEGT. CDR3 length equals 13 residues. Trimming cost V 5 bases and J 4 bases, with 9 bases left between them. CDR3 residues: CASSRGGNQPQHF. DNA of the CDR3: TGTGCCAGCAGTCGAGGTGGGAATCAGCCCCAGCATTTT.

The chain couples TRBV7-9 to TRBJ2-1, with 7 bases that match TRBD2. The junction had 3 bases not matched to a gene; V was cut back by 7 bases and J by 0 bases. The CDR3 sequence is 14 residues long. Germline V gene lookup returns CDR1 SEHNR and CDR2 FQNEAQ (reference sequence). CDR3 DNA: TGTGCCAGCAACTGGGAGGGCTCCTACAATGAGCAGTTCTTC. Translated: CASNWEGSYNEQFF.

In this sample, this clone turned up once. The CDR3 region has the DNA TGTGCCAGCAGTTTATCTCCCCCGGCTAGCGGGAAGAACACCGGGGAGCTGTTTTTT. Translating it yields CASSLSPPASGKNTGELFF. V and J are TRBV27 and TRBJ2-2, with 9 bases lining up with TRBD2. Losses at the gene ends were 0 bases for V and 1 base for J; bases not matched to a gene: 9. Germline CDR1 MNHEY, CDR2 SMNVEV (reference sequence). The length of the CDR3 is 19 residues.

The chain couples TRBV27 to TRBJ2-1; 8 bases line up with TRBD2. Germline assignment: CDR1 MNHEY and CDR2 SMNVEV (reference sequence). CDR3 size: 18 residues. Losses at the gene ends were 8 bases for V and 7 bases for J; bases not matched to a gene: 22. CDR3 region: CASAIRVAGGSARNEQFF. CDR3 coding DNA: TGTGCCAGCGCCATCCGAGTGGCGGGAGGCTCCGCTAGGAATGAGCAGTTCTTC.

This chain connects TRBV7-9 to TRBJ1-1, with a weak D call TRBD1 (6 bases). From germline, CDR1 is SEHNR and CDR2 FQNEAQ (reference sequence). Trimming shortened V by 0 bases and J by 4 bases, and 12 bases separated the two germline ends. The CDR3 sequence is 15 residues long. CDR3 coding DNA: TGTGCCAGCAGCTTAGCGGGCCAAGGGGGCACTGAAGCTTTCTTT. Its translation: CASSLAGQGGTEAFF.

The rearrangement joins TRBV27 to TRBJ2-3; 12 bases fit TRBD1. Germline V CDR1 and CDR2: MNHEY, SMNVEV (reference sequence). There are 18 residues in the CDR3. The trim removed 2 bases at V and 5 bases at J, leaving 11 bases unmatched. CDR3 amino acids: CASSLGTGGGQVEDTQYF. The CDR3 DNA reads TGTGCCAGCAGTTTAGGGACAGGGGGCGGGCAGGTAGAAGATACGCAGTATTTT.

The chain couples TRBV4-3 to TRBJ2-7; 8 bases match TRBD2. The V and J ends lost 1 base and 9 bases, in that order; junction bases with no gene match: 11. The germline V gene encodes CDR1 LGHNA and CDR2 YSLEER. This CDR3 has 15 amino acids. The CDR3 DNA follows: TGCGCCAGCAGCCAAGGTTGGGCTAGCGGGCGGCTGCAGTACTTC. Its protein is CASSQGWASGRLQYF.

V gene TRBV7-2 combines with J gene TRBJ1-2; D is unclear. The V end was cut by 1 base, the J end by 4 bases, with 13 bases between. Germline values: CDR1 SGHTA, CDR2 FQGNSA. This CDR3 has 15 amino acids. The chain's CDR3 is CASSLDAAQAYGYTF. DNA for the CDR3: TGTGCCAGCAGCTTAGATGCCGCCCAGGCCTATGGCTACACCTTC.

This clone was detected ten times or more. The chain couples TRBV6-1 to TRBJ2-3; D unclear. Germline values: CDR1 MNHNS, CDR2 SASEGT. The CDR3 is 15 amino acids. Trimming cost V 2 bases and J 2 bases, with 11 bases left between them. In DNA, the CDR3 is TGTGCCAGCAGTGAAAAGTCACAAAACACAGATACGCAGTATTTT. Translation: CASSEKSQNTDTQYF.

The chain recombines TRBV15 with TRBJ1-2; 9 nucleotides line up with TRBD1. The J segment lost 8 bases and the V segment lost 0 bases, leaving 7 bases of the junction unmatched. From germline, CDR1 is LNHNV and CDR2 YYDKDF (reference sequence). The CDR3 sequence is 15 residues long. CDR3 DNA: TGTGCCACCAGCAGAGACATCGACAGGGGGAGGGGCTACACCTTC. It codes for CATSRDIDRGRGYTF.

CDR3 protein: CASTRTGRNTEAFF. The CDR3, as DNA: TGTGCCAGCACCCGGACAGGGCGGAACACTGAAGCTTTCTTT. V and J are TRBV5-6 and TRBJ1-1, with TRBD1 identical over 8 bases. Germline CDR1 is SGHDT and CDR2 is YYEEEE. J was trimmed by 1 base and V by 6 bases; bases with no gene match: 5. This CDR3 region has 14 residues.

This sequence joins TRBV11-2 and TRBJ1-2, with D possibly TRBD1 on 5 matching bases. Trimming removed 2 bases at V and 2 bases at J, with 9 bases between. Germline CDR1 is SGHAT and CDR2 is FQNNGV. The length of the CDR3 is 14 residues. CDR3 nucleotides: TGTGCCAGCAGCTTACCAGGGCCCAACTATGGCTACACCTTC. It specifies CASSLPGPNYGYTF. Full variable domain (rest looked up from reference TRBV11-2 and TRBJ1-2): EAGVAQSPRYKIIEKRQSVAFWCNPISGHATLYWYQQILGQGPKLLIQFQNNGVVDDSQLPKDRFSAERLKGVDSTLKIQPAKLEDSAVYLCASSLPGPNYGYTFGSGTRLTVV.

This sequence joins TRBV2 and TRBJ1-1; no firm D call. In germline, CDR1 is SNHLY, CDR2 FYNNEI. V lost 10 bases and J 1 base, leaving 16 bases between the germline ends. This CDR3 contains 14 residues. CDR3 sequence (DNA): TGTGCCACCCTCTACCGTGTAACGAACACTGAAGCTTTCTTT. This encodes CATLYRVTNTEAFF.

The rearrangement links TRBV14 to TRBJ1-3, with 10 bases that match TRBD1. This CDR3 region has 16 residues. V gave up 4 bases and J gave up 4 bases; unmatched junction bases: 7. CDR1 and CDR2 from the germline V gene are SGHDN and FVKESK. CDR3 region: CASSRRQGARGNTIYF. The DNA for the CDR3 is TGTGCCAGCAGCCGCCGACAGGGGGCGCGAGGAAACACCATATATTTT. Full variable domain (missing parts from reference TRBV14 and TRBJ1-3): EAGVTQFPSHSVIEKGQTVTLRCDPISGHDNLYWYRRVMGKEIKFLLHFVKESKQDESGMPNNRFLAERTGGTYSTLKVQPAELEDSGVYFCASSRRQGARGNTIYFGEGSWLTVV.